This T cell receptor beta chain emerged from a study of blood T cell repertoires in COVID-19. In the original processing: Amplification of reference gene primers was used by the study to estimate nucleated cell counts. TCRdb keeps only in-frame clones here, not all; method: immunoSEQ multiplex PCR. The V and J calls and clone size were taken over from that table, and D and trimming were inferred from the DNA. Altogether 150,000 to 200,000 clones are present, about 85% being singletons, with the ten largest covering 1% to 1.5%. Trimming cost V 4 bases and J 2 bases; bases outside gene matches: 8. Germline assignment: CDR1 SGHDT and CDR2 YYEEEE. The CDR3 consists of 16 residues.

The sequence came from a man in his 60s who had recovered from COVID-19. The V call is TRBV5-6, the J call TRBJ1-1, with TRBD1 matching 10 bases. Sequencing was performed on peripheral blood. The CDR3 region is CASSRDRGIVNTEAFF. CDR3 nucleotide sequence: TGTGCCAGCAGCCGGGACAGGGGTATTGTCAACACTGAAGCTTTCTTT.